This TCR beta chain was obtained from a study of OX40 agonist ivuxolimab in advanced cancers. Regarding the complete study: Ivuxolimab was a fully human IgG2 agonistic monoclonal antibody targeting the costimulatory receptor OX40 (CD134). Intravenous ivuxolimab was administered to patients every 2 weeks at six dose levels: 0.01, 0.1, 0.3, 1.5, 3 and 10 mg/kg. Of the 52 patients in dose escalation, some 19 had hepatocellular carcinoma, some 15 had melanoma, 9 had renal cell carcinoma and 9 had head and neck cancer. In the dose-escalation cohort, around four fifths of patients were male, and the mean age was approximately 60 years, with a range of about 20 to 79. Patients were allowed to have had prior anti-PD-1, anti-PD-L1 or anti-CTLA-4 therapy, and less than 45% of the dose-escalation patients had previously received checkpoint inhibitors. Partial responses were achieved by three dose-escalation patients, of whom one had hepatocellular carcinoma and two had cutaneous melanoma. The purpose of peripheral TCRbeta sequencing was to test whether ivuxolimab changed TCR sequence diversity and led to clonal T-cell expansion. The paper describes the monotherapy dose-escalation part (N of about 55 patients) of the phase I trial of ivuxolimab. General findings and caveats noted by the study authors: Which antigens the clonally expanded peripheral T cells were specific for was not determined. At doses of 0.1 to 3.0 mg/kg, clonal expansion of both CD4+ and CD8+ T cells in blood was seen between baseline and week 6. Low levels of normalized T-cell clonal expansion were also seen in some patients who did not respond. In partial responders in the 0.1-3.0 mg/kg groups, normalized peripheral clonal expansion was found to be among the lowest, especially among CD8+ T cells. After ivuxolimab, expanded clones were on average more numerous among CD8+ T cells than among CD4+ T cells.

The trial excluded patients who had a history of autoimmune disease or were on systemic immunosuppression. Peripheral blood for TCR sequencing was collected from all dose cohorts at baseline, on cycle 4 day 1, and on cycle 7 day 1. The samples were taken from a phase I, first-in-human, multicenter, open-label dose-escalation trial of ivuxolimab. The trial enrolled adults with locally advanced or metastatic head and neck squamous cell, hepatocellular, melanoma or renal cell carcinoma. Before TCR sequencing, CD4+ and CD8+ T cells were separately sorted from peripheral blood. Comment on this clone: The antigen it recognizes is unknown. Per-base qualities were not stored, and no clone one base away is much larger.

For sequencing of the TCRbeta CDR3 region, genomic DNA was extracted from the sorted cells. The immunoSEQ Assay was used for sequencing of TCRbeta CDR3 regions. In its TCRdb copy, this immuneACCESS table keeps in-frame sequences only and misses some clones. Where compared with another copy, unresolved V genes explain less than half of these, and the others have no known cause. The sample profile shows approximately 66,000 clones; 80% to 90% of them were found once. The ten largest clones add up to around 6.9% of the sample. Taken from cysteine to phenylalanine, the CDR3 has 12 residues. Here the CDR3 DNA is all that survives: 36 bases in frame from base 1. Relative to germline, V is 4 bases shorter and J is 5 bases shorter, with 7 bases between their ends. Per the germline V gene (reference sequence), MNHNY is the CDR1 and SVGAGI is the CDR2.

The specimen comprised CD4+ or CD8+ T cells sorted from blood, sampled in a trial of the OX40 agonist ivuxolimab. The receptor's source is an adult with an advanced solid tumor such as melanoma, head and neck, liver or kidney cancer. The rearranged chain carries TRBV6-6 and TRBJ2-3; the D segment cannot be called with confidence. The CDR3 sequence is CASSSWGDTQYF. The DNA sequence is given as TGTGCCAGCAGTTCGTGGGGAGATACGCAGTATTTT.